The clone carrying this TCR beta chain was recorded at least ten times. The antigen is unknown. A TCRbeta library incorporating unique molecular identifiers was prepared. In TCRdb, the PCR reads were re-called with MiXCR into one record per CDR3 protein. Of 400,000 to 550,000 distinct CDR3 sequences in the sample, about 11% are singletons; the top ten hold around 2%. The sample originates from a study of T-cell reconstitution after alpha-beta-depleted transplantation in children. Study observations and caveats: It was reported that alpha-beta T cells came from several hundred expanded graft clones (about two months after transplant). The study traced high day-60 TCRbeta diversity in some patients to surviving recipient T cells and thymic progenitors.

This CDR3 region has 17 residues. With 6 bases removed from V and 0 bases from J, the gap between germline ends came to 18 bases. CDR1 and CDR2 (germline): MNHEY, SMNVEV (reference sequence). The chain links TRBV27 to TRBJ1-5, with D possibly TRBD1 on 5 matching bases. The clonotype comes from a child aged 2-9 years with inherited bone marrow failure, due to receive a stem cell transplant. The material was PBMCs, obtained before TCRalphabeta/CD19-depleted stem cell transplant. CDR3 sequence: CASSTGQAVYSNQPQHF. Written as DNA, the CDR3 is TGTGCCAGCAGCACAGGACAAGCGGTTTATAGCAATCAGCCCCAGCATTTT.